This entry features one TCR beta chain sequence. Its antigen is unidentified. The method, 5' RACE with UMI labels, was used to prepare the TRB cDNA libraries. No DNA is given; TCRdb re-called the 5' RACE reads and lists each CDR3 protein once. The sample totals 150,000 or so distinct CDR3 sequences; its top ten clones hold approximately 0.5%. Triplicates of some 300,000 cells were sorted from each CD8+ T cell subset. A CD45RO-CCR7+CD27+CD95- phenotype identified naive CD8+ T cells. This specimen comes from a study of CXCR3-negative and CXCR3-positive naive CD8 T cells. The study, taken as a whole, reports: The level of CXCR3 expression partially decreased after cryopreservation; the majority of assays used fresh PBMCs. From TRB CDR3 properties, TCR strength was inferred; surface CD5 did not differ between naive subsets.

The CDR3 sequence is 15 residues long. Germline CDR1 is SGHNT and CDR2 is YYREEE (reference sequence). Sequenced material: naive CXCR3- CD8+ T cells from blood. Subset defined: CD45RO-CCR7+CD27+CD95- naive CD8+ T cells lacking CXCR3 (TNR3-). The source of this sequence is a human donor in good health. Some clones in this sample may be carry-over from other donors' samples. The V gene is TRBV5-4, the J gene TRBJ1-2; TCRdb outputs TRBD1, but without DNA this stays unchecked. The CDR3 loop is CASSRNAGPIYGYTF.